This T cell receptor beta chain derives from a study of a mutant IDH1 vaccine in newly diagnosed glioma (dated by TCRdb to 2020 to 2022). For context, the study as a whole: Eight vaccinations were administered to patients in weeks 1, 3, 5, 7, 11, 15, 19 and 23, corresponding to visits V03 through V10. Before enrollment, patients had received standard therapy of radiotherapy alone, temozolomide alone, or radiochemotherapy with temozolomide; most received the combination. The approximately 30 treated patients were around 60% male and about 40% female, with a mean age of roughly 42 years. In the chemotherapy-containing groups, vaccination started alongside temozolomide cycles, whereas in patients who had radiotherapy alone it started 4-6 weeks after radiotherapy. Six visits were used for peripheral blood collection: V03 (baseline), V05, V07, V10, V12 and V13. For exploratory analyses, about two dozen treated patients had longitudinal TCRB deep sequencing done wherever samples were available.

General findings and caveats noted by the study authors: PBMC samples for TCRB deep sequencing were selected based on availability. No apparent relationship was observed between pseudoprogression and alterations in the top peripheral T cell clonotypes detected by TCRB sequencing. The authors stated that sample limitations prevented analyses of patient blood samples from being reproduced. Across multiple MHC alleles, vaccine-induced immune responses were seen in about 93% of patients.

The library relied on the immunoSEQ multiplex PCR assay. Rearranged TCR beta chain sequences were amplified with the hsTCRB Kit following the manufacturer's protocol. Sequencing of TCRB libraries was carried out on an Illumina MiSeq. In the original analysis: Demultiplexing, trimming and gene mapping were performed with the kit vendor's proprietary platform. The source is immuneACCESS, and TCRdb retained only in-frame sequences with V and J called. Part of the clones is not carried over; for the studies checked, unresolved V genes explain less than half of this, and the remainder is unexplained. That table furnishes V, J and clone size, whereas the DNA furnished D and trimming. The sample contains tens of thousands of clones, roughly 80% of them found a single time. The ten biggest clones cover approximately 6.1% of the sample. To note about this clone: It lacks a known antigen. Base-call qualities are not available, and no considerably larger clone is one nucleotide away.

V sheds 4 bases and J sheds 5 bases, leaving 18 bases between their ends. The germline V gene encodes CDR1 SGHDN and CDR2 FVKESK. There are 15 amino acids in the CDR3, from cysteine to phenylalanine inclusive. The entry retains the CDR3 DNA only, 45 bases that are in frame from base 1. The time point label for this specimen denotes: week 11, during vaccination. Every vaccine dose consisted of 300 ug of a 20-mer mutant IDH1 peptide in Montanide, administered subcutaneously together with topical imiquimod. The donors had newly diagnosed IDH1-mutant astrocytomas of WHO grade 3 or 4 that showed loss of nuclear ATRX. The samples were drawn from NOA16, a multicentre, single-arm, open-label phase I trial in Germany that tested a mutant IDH1 peptide vaccine in humans for the first time. Genomic DNA for TCRB sequencing was extracted from EDTA blood using the DNeasy Blood and Tissue Kit.

The clonotype originates from a man aged 50 to 60 with glioma. Material: PBMCs, obtained from a glioma patient whose treatment included an IDH1 peptide vaccine. The chain is made from TRBV14 and TRBJ2-7, with the D gene tentatively TRBD1 or TRBD2, based on 6 matching bases in each. The CDR3 protein sequence reads: CASSPRRGRDNEQYF. In nucleotide form, the sequence is TGTGCCAGCAGCCCTCGACGAGGGCGGGACAACGAGCAGTACTTC.